This is a list of T cell receptor beta chains from one sample in a study of shared T cell receptors in the human thymus. Some clones are missing from TCRdb's copy, which holds only in-frame ones; the method was immunoSEQ multiplex PCR. Of hundreds of thousands of clones in the sample, 88% were seen once. This sample also appeared in a second study, on human thymus T cells.

Sequencing input: thymocytes. The receptors come from a boy under three years old with a congenital heart defect. Each CDR3 is given with its conserved first and last residue. A D gene is named only where the DNA matches it firmly. Some rows have no size entry. The others give once, few or many, or a class for an expanded clone.

- - TRBJ1-3 TRBV28 16 CASTSIGGSAGNTIYF TGTGCCAGTACCTCAATAGGGGGAAGTGCGGGAAACACCATATATTTT
- - TRBJ2-3 TRBV28 14 CASKESGPTDTQYF TGTGCCAGCAAGGAGAGCGGGCCCACAGATACGCAGTATTTT
- - TRBJ1-1 TRBV11-3 15 CASSRGSTMNTEAFF TGTGCCAGCAGCAGAGGGTCCACAATGAACACTGAAGCTTTCTTT
- - TRBJ1-4 TRBV5-8 15 CASSLGGRFNEKLFF TGTGCCAGCAGCTTAGGAGGACGGTTTAATGAAAAACTGTTTTTT
- - TRBJ2-7 TRBV5-1 14 CASSLDEKPYEQYF TGCGCCAGCAGCTTGGACGAGAAACCCTACGAGCAGTACTTC
- - TRBJ2-1 TRBV6-5 15 CASSYYGLLLDEQFF TGTGCCAGCAGTTACTACGGACTCCTTCTCGATGAGCAGTTCTTC
- TRBD1 TRBJ1-1 TRBV11-2 15 CASSPSGQGPYEAFF TGTGCCAGCAGCCCGTCGGGACAGGGGCCGTATGAAGCTTTCTTT
- TRBD1 TRBJ2-7 TRBV11-2 13 CASYRTGGYEQYF TGTGCCAGCTACCGGACAGGGGGGTACGAGCAGTACTTC
- TRBD1 TRBJ1-1 TRBV9 14 CASSPGQLNTEAFF TGTGCCAGCAGCCCGGGACAGCTTAACACTGAAGCTTTCTTT
- TRBD1 TRBJ1-5 TRBV28 18 CASSPHLTGGECSQPQHF TGTGCCAGCAGTCCCCACCTTACAGGGGGCGAATGCTCTCAGCCCCAGCATTTT
- TRBD1 TRBJ1-5 TRBV4-1 14 CASSQPDRGQPQHF TGCGCCAGCAGCCAACCCGACAGGGGTCAGCCCCAGCATTTT
- TRBD1 TRBJ2-2 TRBV5-1 14 CASSGTANTGELFF TGCGCCAGCAGCGGGACAGCAAACACCGGGGAGCTGTTTTTT
- - TRBJ1-2 TRBV27 16 CASSLSQWDTDYGYTF TGTGCCAGCAGCCTTAGTCAATGGGACACGGACTATGGCTACACCTTC
- TRBD1 TRBJ2-2 TRBV27 15 CASTQTSGGTGELFF TGTGCCAGCACTCAAACCTCAGGGGGCACCGGGGAGCTGTTTTTT
- - TRBJ1-4 TRBV7-9 13 CASSLGPRGKLFF TGTGCCAGCAGCTTGGGGCCGCGGGGAAAACTGTTTTTT
- - TRBJ2-1 TRBV11-3 15 CASSLERRDHNEQFF TGTGCCAGCAGCTTAGAGCGCCGGGATCACAATGAGCAGTTCTTC
- TRBD1 TRBJ2-7 TRBV2 13 CASSWDRGGEQYF TGTGCCAGCAGCTGGGACAGGGGTGGCGAGCAGTACTTC
- - TRBJ2-7 TRBV14 11 CASSQYYEQYF TGTGCCAGCAGCCAGTACTACGAGCAGTACTTC
- - TRBJ1-1 TRBV5-1 19 CASSWGRWGRNLLNTEAFF TGCGCCAGCAGCTGGGGTAGGTGGGGCAGAAATCTTCTGAACACTGAAGCTTTCTTT
- - TRBJ2-5 TRBV7-3 17 CASSPAPRQERQETQYF TGTGCCAGCAGCCCCGCGCCCCGACAGGAGCGCCAAGAGACCCAGTACTTC
once TRBD1 TRBJ1-1 TRBV27 14 CASKGPRQGTEAFF TGTGCCAGCAAGGGTCCCCGACAGGGCACTGAAGCTTTCTTT
- - TRBJ1-4 TRBV4-2 19 CASSQYHRQIAKGNEKLFF TGTGCCAGCAGCCAATACCATCGACAGATCGCTAAGGGTAATGAAAAACTGTTTTTT
- TRBD1 TRBJ2-2 TRBV28 17 CASTCGTGTANTGELFF TGTGCCAGCACTTGTGGGACCGGGACAGCCAACACCGGGGAGCTGTTTTTT
once - TRBJ1-2 TRBV5-8 11 CASSLGQVYTF TGTGCCAGCAGCTTGGGACAGGTCTACACCTTC
- TRBD2 TRBJ2-3 TRBV19 16 CASNSGGKGDTDTQYF TGTGCCAGTAACTCCGGGGGGAAAGGGGATACAGATACGCAGTATTTT
- TRBD2 TRBJ2-1 TRBV5-4 20 CASSPGTSGRSSISYNEQFF TGTGCCAGCAGCCCCGGGACTAGCGGGAGATCCTCCATCTCCTACAATGAGCAGTTCTTC
- - TRBJ1-5 TRBV4-2 16 CASSQDWDGGNQPQHF TGTGCCAGCAGCCAAGATTGGGACGGGGGGAATCAGCCCCAGCATTTT
- - TRBJ2-3 TRBV28 15 CATEPFLAPVDTQYF TGTGCCACAGAACCTTTCCTAGCGCCAGTCGATACGCAGTATTTT
once TRBD2 TRBJ2-3 TRBV7-8 17 CASSLSSSGRDTDTQYF TGTGCCAGCAGCTTATCTTCTAGCGGGAGGGACACAGATACGCAGTATTTT
- TRBD2 TRBJ2-7 TRBV19 19 CASSMKGLADQTGSYEQYF TGTGCCAGTAGTATGAAAGGTCTAGCGGACCAAACGGGGTCCTACGAGCAGTACTTC
- TRBD1 TRBJ2-5 TRBV28 15 CASSPDRAEGETQYF TGTGCCAGCAGTCCCGACAGGGCCGAGGGAGAGACCCAGTACTTC
- - TRBJ2-7 TRBV29-1 13 CSVQGPLYYEQYF TGCAGCGTTCAGGGGCCCCTCTACTACGAGCAGTACTTC
- - TRBJ2-2 TRBV11-2 15 CASRQTSPNTGELFF TGTGCCAGCCGACAAACTAGCCCGAACACCGGGGAGCTGTTTTTT
- TRBD2 TRBJ2-1 TRBV9 15 CASSVSPSGGREQFF TGTGCCAGCAGCGTTTCCCCTAGCGGGGGTCGAGAGCAGTTCTTC
- - TRBJ2-3 TRBV13 15 CASSPRTGPTDTQYF TGTGCCAGCAGCCCGCGAACAGGACCCACAGATACGCAGTATTTT
- TRBD1 TRBJ1-2 TRBV7-3 12 CASSPGQGGYTF TGTGCCAGCAGCCCGGGACAGGGCGGCTACACCTTC
few - TRBJ1-5 TRBV19 14 CASRPGGSNQPQHF TGTGCCAGTAGGCCGGGGGGGAGCAATCAGCCCCAGCATTTT
- TRBD1 TRBJ1-5 TRBV28 16 CASSPHSTGVNQPQHF TGTGCCAGCAGTCCCCACTCGACAGGGGTCAATCAGCCCCAGCATTTT
- TRBD2 TRBJ2-2 TRBV29-1 19 CSVLGFGLAGGQTTGELFF TGCAGCGTCCTGGGGTTTGGTCTAGCGGGAGGGCAGACGACCGGGGAGCTGTTTTTT
- TRBD1 TRBJ2-3 TRBV5-6 14 CASSWDRGTDTQYF TGTGCCAGCAGCTGGGACAGGGGCACAGATACGCAGTATTTT
- - TRBJ2-5 TRBV5-8 13 CASSLGSRETQYF TGTGCCAGCAGCTTGGGGTCCAGGGAGACCCAGTACTTC
- TRBD2 TRBJ2-3 TRBV28 16 CASSFRLAGVRDTQYF TGTGCCAGCAGTTTTCGGCTAGCGGGAGTAAGGGATACGCAGTATTTT
- TRBD1 TRBJ2-7 TRBV19 15 CASSSGQGGCYEQYF TGTGCCAGTAGTTCGGGACAGGGAGGATGCTACGAGCAGTACTTC
- TRBD1 TRBJ1-5 TRBV6-1 15 CASSEAPRTGQPQHF TGTGCCAGCAGTGAAGCCCCCCGGACAGGTCAGCCCCAGCATTTT
- - TRBJ2-2 TRBV27 17 CASSLYPSPAGTGELFF TGTGCCAGCAGTTTGTACCCTAGCCCGGCGGGCACCGGGGAGCTGTTTTTT
- TRBD1 TRBJ2-5 TRBV27 16 CASSATGDRGSETQYF TGTGCCAGCAGTGCTACCGGGGACAGGGGTTCAGAGACCCAGTACTTC